A selection of T cell receptor beta chains follows, all from one sample in a study of blood T cells in healthy people across ages. TCRdb processed the 5' RACE reads anew with MiXCR; each CDR3 protein has one entry. The data show 540,000 or so distinct CDR3 sequences, 45% to 55% seen once. Sequencing was done on a sample of blood. These TCRs come from a man older than 75 in good health. CDR3s include the opening cysteine and the closing phenylalanine or tryptophan. D genes are given only for firm matches. Not every row has a clone size; where given, it reads once, few, many or a size class.

J gene,D gene,V gene,clone size,CDR3 length,CDR3 DNA,CDR3 protein
TRBJ2-1,TRBD2,TRBV4-1,NA,16,TGCGCCAGCAGCCAAGTAGGTAGCGGGAGGGCCAATGAGCAGTTCTTC,CASSQVGSGRANEQFF
TRBJ2-2,NA,TRBV9,NA,15,TGTGCCAGCAGCGTAGGTCACCCCGGGGCCGGGGAGCTGTTTTTT,CASSVGHPGAGELFF
TRBJ2-7,TRBD2,TRBV29-1,NA,14,TGCAGCGTTGGCCTAGCGGGAGGGATCAACGAGCAGTACTTC,CSVGLAGGINEQYF
TRBJ1-2,NA,TRBV6-6,many,17,TGTGCCAGCAGTTCCATGGGCGGACCGGATCCTAACTATGGCTACACCTTC,CASSSMGGPDPNYGYTF
TRBJ2-5,NA,TRBV3-1,few,13,TGTGCCAGCAGCTACGAGCGCTGGGAGACCCAGTACTTC,CASSYERWETQYF
TRBJ1-2,NA,TRBV6-6,many,16,TGTGCCAGCAGTTACGGGATGGCCGGGAAGGACTATGGCTACACCTTC,CASSYGMAGKDYGYTF
TRBJ2-5,NA,TRBV12-3/TRBV12-4,NA,12,TGTGCCAGCAATCGACGGGGAGTAGGGCAGTACTTC,CASNRRGVGQYF
TRBJ1-1,NA,TRBV7-9,NA,14,TGTGCCAGCAGCTTAGTGGGGCAGGGATCTGAAGCTTTCTTT,CASSLVGQGSEAFF
TRBJ1-6,NA,TRBV7-2,NA,16,TGTGCCAGCAGCCCTTCCTGGGGAACCTATAATTCACCCCTCCACTTT,CASSPSWGTYNSPLHF
TRBJ1-2,NA,TRBV25-1,NA,15,TGTGCCAGCAACCCCTCCGGCGGAGCTAACTATGGCTACACCTTC,CASNPSGGANYGYTF
TRBJ2-1,NA,TRBV2,NA,15,TGTGCCAGCAGTAACAGGCAGGGCTCCTACAATGAGCAGTTCTTC,CASSNRQGSYNEQFF
TRBJ2-1,NA,TRBV15,NA,14,TGTGCCACCAGCAGAGCGGTTCAGTACAATGAGCAGTTCTTC,CATSRAVQYNEQFF
TRBJ2-3,NA,TRBV28,NA,14,TGTGCCAGCAGTTTAACAACAGGCACAGATACGCAGTATTTT,CASSLTTGTDTQYF
TRBJ2-1,TRBD2,TRBV6-5,many,20,TGTGCCAGCAGTTACTTCCCCCGCGGAGTAGCGGGGGGGCTTCGGAATGAGCAGTTCTTC,CASSYFPRGVAGGLRNEQFF
TRBJ2-5,TRBD2,TRBV7-2,NA,15,TGTGCCAGCAGCTGGACTAGCGGGGATCACTACGGGCAGTACTTC,CASSWTSGDHYGQYF
TRBJ1-5,TRBD1,TRBV5-1,NA,16,TGCGCCAGCAGCTTGGGACCAGGGGGCAGCAATCAGCCCCAGCATTTT,CASSLGPGGSNQPQHF
TRBJ2-1,TRBD2,TRBV20-1,few,15,TGCAGTGCCCGGATTGGGACTAGCACTTCTGATGGGCAGTTCTTC,CSARIGTSTSDGQFF
TRBJ2-1,TRBD2,TRBV6-1,NA,20,TGTGCCAGCAGCCGGAGGGTAGCCACGTCGGCTAGCGGGAAGACCAATGAGCAGTTCTTC,CASSRRVATSASGKTNEQFF
TRBJ2-5,NA,TRBV30,NA,12,TGTGCCTGCCGACCTCGCTCAGAGACCCAGTACTTC,CACRPRSETQYF
TRBJ2-3,TRBD1,TRBV3-1,few,16,TGTGCCAGCAGCCAAGACAGGGGGCGCTTTCCAGATACGCAGTATTTT,CASSQDRGRFPDTQYF
TRBJ1-4,NA,TRBV5-5,few,15,TGTGCCAGCAGCCCCACAGGGAATGGGAATGAAAAACTGTTTTTT,CASSPTGNGNEKLFF
TRBJ1-2,NA,TRBV9,few,14,TGTGCCAGCAGCCCGGGACATCCGAACTATGGCTACACCTTC,CASSPGHPNYGYTF
TRBJ2-3,TRBD1,TRBV6-6,NA,14,TGTGCCAGCAGCCCCCAGGGGGCCTATCAGCCCCAGTATTTT,CASSPQGAYQPQYF
TRBJ2-1,TRBD2,TRBV20-1,NA,15,TGCAGTGCCCCGCATCTAGCGGGACTTCACAATGAGCAGTTCTTC,CSAPHLAGLHNEQFF
TRBJ1-1,TRBD1,TRBV11-3,NA,15,TGTGCCAGCAGCCCCGGGACAGGGCTGAACACTGAAGCTTTCTTT,CASSPGTGLNTEAFF
TRBJ2-3,TRBD2,TRBV4-3,NA,15,TGCGCCAGCAGCGATGGACTAGCGAACACAGATACGCAGTATTTT,CASSDGLANTDTQYF
TRBJ2-6,NA,TRBV4-1,NA,17,TGCGCCAGCAGCCAAGAAAGGGGCCTGGGTGGGGCCAACGTCCTGACTTTC,CASSQERGLGGANVLTF
TRBJ2-1,NA,TRBV11-1,NA,13,TGTGCCAGCAGCCCAGACCCAGGCTCTGGGCAGTTCTTC,CASSPDPGSGQFF
TRBJ2-5,TRBD1,TRBV27,NA,13,TGTGCCAGCAGTCTATTAACAGGGGTTGAGCAGTACTTC,CASSLLTGVEQYF
TRBJ2-1,NA,TRBV12-3/TRBV12-4,NA,15,TGTGCCAGCAGTCTAGAGGGGGGGGGCTTCAATGAGCAGTTCTTC,CASSLEGGGFNEQFF
TRBJ2-3,NA,TRBV20-1,NA,14,TGCGGTGCTAGACTGCGATCTAGCACAGATACGCAGTATTTT,CGARLRSSTDTQYF
TRBJ2-7,NA,TRBV20-1,few,14,TGCAGTGCTAGTCTCGGGGCTAGCACACACGAGCAGTACTTC,CSASLGASTHEQYF
TRBJ2-3,NA,TRBV9,few,14,TGTGCCAGCAGCCCGGGTAGCAACGCTGATACGCAGTATTTT,CASSPGSNADTQYF
TRBJ2-1,NA,TRBV11-1,NA,13,TGTGCCAGCAGCTGCGACAGACCTAATGAGCAGTTCTTC,CASSCDRPNEQFF
TRBJ2-7,NA,TRBV6-6,many,16,TGTGCCAGCAGTTGGCCAGGGGCGGGAGCTGGGAACGAGCAGTACTTC,CASSWPGAGAGNEQYF
TRBJ2-5,NA,TRBV20-1,few,14,TGCAGTGCTAGAGATCTTATAAGTCCCGATGAGCAGTACTTC,CSARDLISPDEQYF
TRBJ2-5,NA,TRBV5-1,NA,16,TGCGCCAGCAGCCCGCGACCCACCGGAGGTGGCAATGAGCAGTACTTC,CASSPRPTGGGNEQYF
TRBJ2-5,TRBD2,TRBV2,NA,13,TGTGCCAGCAACCTAGCGGGTCAAGAGACCCAGTACTTC,CASNLAGQETQYF
TRBJ1-1,NA,TRBV6-5,NA,13,TGTGCCAGCAGTTGGAACAGGGAGTCCGAAGCTTTCTTT,CASSWNRESEAFF
TRBJ2-1,TRBD2,TRBV20-1,NA,18,TGCAGTGCGAGCGGGACTAGCGCAAGACCTAGCTCCTACAATGAGCAGTTCTTC,CSASGTSARPSSYNEQFF
TRBJ2-7,NA,TRBV19,NA,13,TGTGCCAGTAGTTCATTCCACTACCACGAGCAGTACTTC,CASSSFHYHEQYF
TRBJ2-7,NA,TRBV29-1,NA,12,TGCAGCGTTGGGACCGCTTCCTACGAGCAGTACTTC,CSVGTASYEQYF
TRBJ2-5,TRBD2,TRBV7-2,NA,14,TGTGCCAGCAGCTCAACAGCGGGGTGGGAGACCCAGTACTTC,CASSSTAGWETQYF
TRBJ2-1,TRBD2,TRBV3-1,NA,17,TGTGCCAGCAGCCAACAAGATAGTAGCGGGGGGGCCGATGAGCAGTTCTTC,CASSQQDSSGGADEQFF
TRBJ2-3,NA,TRBV7-2,few,14,TGTGCCAGCAGCTTAGAAGGACTCCAAGATACGCAGTATTTT,CASSLEGLQDTQYF
TRBJ2-5,NA,TRBV14,NA,17,TGTGCCAGCAGCCAAGTAATGGGACGGAGCTCCTACAATGAGCAGTACTTC,CASSQVMGRSSYNEQYF